The 24 T cell receptor beta chains below were found in one sample sequenced in a study of T cell responses to AZD1222 COVID-19 vaccine (dated by TCRdb to the early 2020s). Library preparation used the immunoSEQ multiplex PCR assay. The source is immuneACCESS, and TCRdb retained only in-frame sequences with V and J called. Part of the clones is not carried over; for the studies checked, unresolved V genes explain less than half of this, and the remainder is unexplained. This sample has about 180,000 clones in its table, and over 85% of those were observed once. About 2.5% of the sample comes from the top ten. The sample's time point label, in plain terms: baseline before first vaccination. The sample in question was peripheral blood, obtained on day 0 of AZD1222 vaccination. The receptors were sampled from an adult in good health.

The CDR3 spells CASSQAPSLEAFF. As DNA, the CDR3 is TGTGCCAGCAGCCAAGCCCCTTCCCTTGAAGCTTTCTTT. J is TRBJ1-1 and V is TRBV4-2, with D hard to call. The germline V and J ends were trimmed by 1 base and 7 bases, with 10 bases remaining between them. CDR1 is LGHNA, CDR2 YNFKEQ, per germline. This CDR3 has 13 residues.

The table lists this clone with a count of one. The V gene is TRBV11-1, the J gene TRBJ2-7, with D possibly matching TRBD1 (6 bases). Germline V gene sequence: CDR1 SGHAT, CDR2 FQDESV (reference sequence). The V end lost 0 bases, the J end lost 9 bases, and 6 bases lay between the germline ends. This CDR3 region has 11 residues. The CDR3 DNA reads TGTGCCAGCAGCTTAGCGGGGGCGCAGTACTTC. Encoded protein: CASSLAGAQYF.

CDR3 DNA: TGTGCCAGCAGCTTAGATCGGATATACACTGAAGCTTTCTTT. Its protein is CASSLDRIYTEAFF. The chain combines TRBV11-2 with TRBJ1-1; the D is unclear. The V end lost 0 bases, the J end lost 3 bases, and 8 bases lay between the germline ends. Germline CDR1 reads SGHAT; CDR2 reads FQNNGV. The CDR3 is 14 residues long.

This sequence joins TRBV7-9 and TRBJ2-3; D remains unclear. CDR3 length: 13 residues. CDR1 is SEHNR, CDR2 FQNEAQ, per germline (reference sequence). V was shortened by 5 bases and J by 2 bases, with 8 bases between the two germline ends. CDR3 protein: CASSPPDTDTQYF. In nucleotides, the CDR3 is TGTGCCAGCAGCCCACCCGACACAGATACGCAGTATTTT.

The chain carries TRBV7-6 and TRBJ2-7; TRBD2 matches at 9 bases. V trimming: 2 bases; J trimming: 0 bases; junction bases outside the gene matches: 11. This CDR3 spans 18 amino acids. Germline-derived CDR1 and CDR2 are SGHVS and FNYEAQ. Here the CDR3 DNA reads TGTGCCAGCAGCTTATTTTCAGCGGGAGGCACCAGCTCCTACGAGCAGTACTTC. This codes for CASSLFSAGGTSSYEQYF.

This rearrangement joins TRBV18 to TRBJ1-5; D remains unclear. The germline V and J ends were trimmed by 0 bases and 2 bases, with 5 bases remaining between them. Per the germline V gene, CDR1 is KGHSH and CDR2 is LQKENI. CDR3 length: 14 residues. The CDR3 spells CASSPPSGNQPQHF. CDR3 nucleotides: TGTGCCAGCTCACCACCAAGCGGCAATCAGCCCCAGCATTTT.

The rearrangement uses TRBV19 and TRBJ1-2; 8 nucleotides line up with TRBD1. Germline V lookup: CDR1 LNHDA, CDR2 SQIVND (reference sequence). The CDR3 consists of 14 residues. With 5 bases clipped from V and 2 bases from J, the junction kept 4 bases outside the gene matches. This CDR3 reads CASSYDRGNYGYTF. In DNA form, the CDR3 reads TGTGCCAGTAGTTATGACAGGGGCAACTATGGCTACACCTTC.

The chain is built from TRBV6-5 and TRBJ1-2, with no clear D. CDR3 length: 13 amino acids. V lost 6 bases to trimming and J lost 4 bases, with 12 bases between them. Germline V gene data show CDR1 as MNHEY and CDR2 as SVGAGI. CDR3: CASRPAGSYGYTF. CDR3 coding DNA: TGTGCCAGCAGGCCCGCTGGGAGCTATGGCTACACCTTC.

This chain joins TRBV19 and TRBJ1-1; a weak D match, TRBD1 (5 bases). The ends were cut back, 3 bases at V and 1 base at J, with 9 bases in the middle. CDR1 LNHDA and CDR2 SQIVND come from the germline V gene (reference sequence). The CDR3 consists of 14 residues. The CDR3 is CASSMSRANTEAFF. Written as DNA, the CDR3 is TGTGCCAGTAGTATGTCCAGGGCGAACACTGAAGCTTTCTTT.

The chain recombines TRBV5-4 with TRBJ1-2; D unresolved. Between the trimmed V and J ends, which lost 1 base and 5 bases, there was a span of 9 bases. The germline V gene encodes CDR1 SGHNT and CDR2 YYREEE (reference sequence). This CDR3 contains 13 residues. Written as DNA, the CDR3 is TGTGCCAGCAGCTTGTCGCGGACTTATGGCTACACCTTC. It translates to CASSLSRTYGYTF.

The chain carries TRBV6-5 and TRBJ2-5, with 10 bases lining up with TRBD1. V lost 7 bases, J lost 5 bases, and 10 bases stayed unmatched. This CDR3 comprises 15 residues. Germline CDR1 and CDR2: MNHEY and SVGAGI. The CDR3 sequence is CASTQLTGGMETQYF. CDR3 in DNA: TGTGCCAGCACCCAGTTGACAGGGGGCATGGAGACCCAGTACTTC.

This clone was picked up one time. The gene calls are TRBV5-4 and TRBJ2-3, with 7 bases matching TRBD2. CDR1 is SGHNT, CDR2 YYREEE, per germline (reference sequence). After removal of 4 bases from V and 0 bases from J, the junction contained 17 bases not matched to a gene. The CDR3 has 19 amino acids. The CDR3 loop reads CASSPGLVTSRSSTDTQYF. Here the CDR3 DNA reads TGTGCCAGCAGCCCCGGACTAGTAACCTCTCGCTCTAGCACAGATACGCAGTATTTT.

This rearrangement joins TRBV12-5 to TRBJ2-3; no reliable D call. The germline V and J ends were trimmed by 0 bases and 4 bases, with 2 bases remaining between them. This CDR3 is built from 12 residues. CDR1 is LGHNT, CDR2 FRNRAP, per germline. DNA of the CDR3: TGTGCTAGTGGTTTGGTACCAGATACGCAGTATTTT. It specifies CASGLVPDTQYF. Supplemented by reference TRBV12-5 and TRBJ2-3, the full variable domain reads DARVTQTPRHKVTEMGQEVTMRCQPILGHNTVFWYRQTMMQGLELLAYFRNRAPLDDSGMPKDRFSAEMPDATLATLKIQPSEPRDSAVYFCASGLVPDTQYFGPGTRLTVL.

This clone occurred once. The chain combines TRBV29-1 with TRBJ2-7; 7 nucleotides agree with TRBD1. J lost 3 bases, V lost 6 bases, and 5 bases had no gene match. The CDR3 contains 12 residues. The germline gives CDR1 SQVTM, CDR2 ANQGSEA. The CDR3 coding sequence is TGCAGCGTATACAGGGGCGACTACGAGCAGTACTTC. It specifies CSVYRGDYEQYF.

The chain links TRBV7-2 to TRBJ2-4, with TRBD2 as a possible D gene (5 bases). Germline values: CDR1 SGHTA, CDR2 FQGNSA. V was cut by 6 bases and J by 0 bases, with 18 bases left in between. The CDR3 totals 17 residues. The CDR3 is CASSGKFSVLAKNIQYF. CDR3 bases: TGTGCCAGCAGTGGGAAGTTTAGCGTCTTAGCCAAAAACATTCAGTACTTC.

The V gene is TRBV24-1, the J gene TRBJ1-1; no firm D call. The length of the CDR3 is 13 residues. The germline CDR1 and CDR2 sequences are KGHDR and SFDVKD. V was pared by 7 bases and J by 0 bases, with 8 bases between. CDR3 residues: CATRAGLNTEAFF. The CDR3 nucleotides read TGTGCCACCAGGGCAGGTTTGAACACTGAAGCTTTCTTT.

This rearrangement joins TRBV7-8 to TRBJ1-5; D may be TRBD1 (6 bases). The germline gives CDR1 SGHVS, CDR2 FQNEAQ. The CDR3 extends over 16 amino acids. Between the trimmed V and J ends, which lost 3 bases and 0 bases, there was a span of 12 bases. CDR3 nucleotides: TGTGCCAGCAGCTTGGGGGCGGGGTTTAGCAATCAGCCCCAGCATTTT. Translation: CASSLGAGFSNQPQHF.

The rearrangement links TRBV2 to TRBJ1-1; D not resolved. Trimming left V 3 bases short and J 1 base short, with 12 bases between. The CDR3 runs to 15 residues. CDR1 is SNHLY and CDR2 is FYNNEI in the germline V gene. The CDR3 nucleotides are TGTGCCAGCAGTGAGGAATCTGGAGCGAACACTGAAGCTTTCTTT. Protein: CASSEESGANTEAFF.

The chain carries TRBV3-1 (or the pseudogene TRBV3-2) and TRBJ2-2, with 9 bases matching TRBD2. Germline trimming cut 4 bases from V and 4 bases from J; bases unmatched to any gene: 7. Germline V gene lookup returns CDR1 LGHDT and CDR2 YNNKEL (reference sequence). The CDR3 runs to 16 residues. The CDR3 coding sequence is TGTGCCAGCAGCCGTTTAGCGGGAGAGGGCACCGGGGAGCTGTTTTTT. This encodes CASSRLAGEGTGELFF.

J is TRBJ2-7 and V is TRBV6-5; TRBD1 agrees at 7 bases. The V gene's germline CDR1 is MNHEY and CDR2 SVGAGI. The trim removed 5 bases at V and 3 bases at J, leaving 4 bases unmatched. This CDR3 has 13 residues. Here the CDR3 DNA reads TGTGCCAGCAGTCCGGGGACAGTCTACGAGCAGTACTTC. Translated: CASSPGTVYEQYF.

This sequence joins TRBV3-1 (or the pseudogene TRBV3-2) and TRBJ1-4; possibly TRBD1 for D (6 bases). The CDR3 spans 17 residues. The ends were cut back, 5 bases at V and 0 bases at J, with 16 bases in the middle. Germline V gene lookup returns CDR1 LGHDT and CDR2 YNNKEL (reference sequence). The CDR3 here is CASSVQGPLTTNEKLFF. The CDR3 DNA is TGTGCCAGCAGCGTCCAGGGGCCCCTTACAACTAATGAAAAACTGTTTTTT.

In nucleotides, the CDR3 is TGTGCCAGCAGTTCGTTGACAGGGGAGACGGGTTATGGCTACACCTTC. Its translation is CASSSLTGETGYGYTF. This chain connects TRBV27 to TRBJ1-2; 8 bases match TRBD1. The CDR3 runs 16 residues. V trimming: 4 bases; J trimming: 5 bases; junction bases outside the gene matches: 12. Germline V gene sequence: CDR1 MNHEY, CDR2 SMNVEV (reference sequence).

V is TRBV5-1 and J is TRBJ2-3; D gene uncertain. The CDR3 runs to 14 residues. Germline assignment: CDR1 SGHRS and CDR2 YFSETQ. V was cut by 4 bases and J by 2 bases, with 11 bases left in between. In DNA, the CDR3 is TGCGCCAGCAGCACCGACTCCACCACAGATACGCAGTATTTT. Encoded protein: CASSTDSTTDTQYF.

This clone appeared once. The chain employs TRBV12-3 or TRBV12-4 and TRBJ2-7, with D perhaps assigned TRBD1 or TRBD2 (6 bases each). Trimming removed 3 bases at V and 5 bases at J, with 11 bases between. The length of the CDR3 is 13 residues. CDR3 sequence (DNA): TGTGCCAGCAGTTTTAGGGGGGACAACGAGCAGTACTTC. Its protein product is CASSFRGDNEQYF.